This TCR beta chain was retrieved from a study of blood T cells in healthy people across ages. Overall study results and limits: Diversity of TCR beta per million T cells declined in a roughly linear way with age.

PCR was performed a second time for roughly 6 to 12 cycles using a sample-barcoded 5' primer and a J-beta primer mix. Carrying 12 random nucleotides, a template-switch adaptor labeled each individual cDNA molecule. TCRdb independently ran MiXCR on the 5' RACE reads; one entry per CDR3 protein. The sample lists about 970,000 distinct CDR3 sequences; 45% to 60% were seen once. This clonotype was counted between two and nine times. Its antigen remains unidentified. The source of this sequence is a woman in her sixties or seventies in good health. The specimen was blood.

The CDR3 DNA sequence: TGTGCCAGCAGTTACCGGGGGAACATTCAGTACTTC. Encoded protein: CASSYRGNIQYF. V gene TRBV12-3 or TRBV12-4 combines with J gene TRBJ2-4; the D gene is possibly TRBD2 (6 bases). Deletions cut 4 bases from V and 7 bases from J, with 8 bases between. The CDR3 totals 12 residues.